A single sample is the source of the 7 T cell receptor beta chains below, sequenced in a study of graft-versus-host responses after intestinal transplantation. The assay was immunoSEQ multiplex PCR, and TCRdb's table has in-frame clones only and misses some. The table has roughly 7,800 clones, 31% seen once. The material was alloreactive CD4+ T cells from a mixed lymphocyte reaction culture, obtained before intestinal transplant. The subset was: CFSE-low proliferating T cells sorted from roughly six-day pre-transplant mixed lymphocyte reaction (GvH or HvG direction). The source is a human patient who received an intestinal transplant.

The gene calls are TRBV6-6 and TRBJ2-2, with D maybe TRBD1 (6 bases). With 6 bases removed from V and 6 bases from J, the gap between germline ends came to 14 bases. CDR3 length equals 14 residues. Germline V gives CDR1 MNHNY, CDR2 SVGAGI (reference sequence). The CDR3 coding sequence is TGTGCCAGCAGGTTGGGGGCAGGGCCCGGGGAGCTGTTTTTT. Translation gives CASRLGAGPGELFF.

This clone was counted once. The chain carries TRBV2 and TRBJ2-5, with TRBD2 identical over 8 bases. In germline, CDR1 is SNHLY, CDR2 FYNNEI. The CDR3 covers 14 residues. V dropped 5 bases and J dropped 5; count of bases not matched to a gene: 7. The chain's CDR3 is CASSSGGLAETQYF. In nucleotides, the CDR3 is TGTGCCAGCAGTTCGGGGGGGCTTGCGGAGACCCAGTACTTC.

CDR3 in amino acids: CASTQRGGSDTQYF. DNA of the CDR3: TGTGCCAGTACCCAGAGGGGGGGCTCCGATACGCAGTATTTT. The chain joins TRBV9 to TRBJ2-3; D is possibly TRBD2 (7 bases). V lost 8 bases and J lost 6, with 19 bases in between. The germline V gene has CDR1 SGDLS and CDR2 YYNGEE. This CDR3 is 14 amino acids long.

The chain recombines TRBV6-5 with TRBJ1-2; 11 bases are shared with TRBD1. This CDR3 contains 14 residues. Germline V gene sequence: CDR1 MNHEY, CDR2 SVGAGI. Trimming cost V 6 bases and J 4 bases; bases outside gene matches: 4. CDR3: CASRGQGVSYGYTF. The CDR3 bases are TGTGCCAGCAGGGGACAGGGGGTATCCTATGGCTACACCTTC.

This clone is medium-sized by share. The chain carries TRBV2 and TRBJ2-5, with D maybe TRBD1 (7 bases). V was clipped by 6 bases and J by 2 bases, with 16 bases between them. CDR1 SNHLY and CDR2 FYNNEI come from the germline V gene. The CDR3 is made up of 15 amino acids. The CDR3 nucleotides read TGTGCCAGCAGAGTTAAGACAGGGAGGCAAGAGACCCAGTACTTC. This gives the protein CASRVKTGRQETQYF.

This chain joins TRBV5-1 and TRBJ2-5, with a weak D call TRBD1 (6 bases). Trimming pared 4 bases from V and 4 bases from J, leaving 17 bases between. The CDR3 consists of 15 residues. Looked up from germline, CDR1 is SGHRS and CDR2 is YFSETQ. CDR3 in amino acids: CASSATQGLGETQYF. The CDR3 DNA reads TGCGCCAGCAGCGCGACCCAGGGGTTGGGAGAGACCCAGTACTTC.

This clone was seen only a few times. V is TRBV5-1 and J is TRBJ1-5, with D unclear. Germline CDR1 and CDR2: SGHRS and YFSETQ. This CDR3 region has 12 residues. The germline V and J ends were trimmed by 4 bases and 3 bases, with 5 bases remaining between them. The CDR3 bases are TGCGCCAGCAGCGCGGTCAATCAGCCCCAGCATTTT. Its translation is CASSAVNQPQHF. Drawing the rest from reference TRBV5-1 and TRBJ1-5, the complete variable domain is KAGVTQTPRYLIKTRGQQVTLSCSPISGHRSVSWYQQTPGQGLQFLFEYFSETQRNKGNFPGRFSGRQFSNSRSEMNVSTLELGDSALYLCASSAVNQPQHFGDGTRLSIL.